These 21 T cell receptor beta chains were all obtained from the same sample, sequenced in a study of blood T cells in healthy people across ages. A second 7 to 11 cycle PCR used barcoded and J-beta primers. TCRdb processed the 5' RACE reads anew with MiXCR; each CDR3 protein has one entry. This sample has approximately 1,100,000 distinct CDR3 sequences, with under 45% found just once. Material for sequencing was blood. The receptor set was obtained from a woman in her sixties or seventies in good health.

The chain uses TRBV20-1 and TRBJ1-6, with D hard to call. The CDR3 loop spans 14 amino acids. V gave up 1 base and J gave up 5 bases, with 9 bases separating them. Per germline, CDR1 DFQATT and CDR2 SNEGSKA (reference sequence). The CDR3 sequence is CSARAGTNNSPLHF. For the CDR3, the DNA is TGCAGTGCTAGAGCGGGAACCAATAATTCACCCCTCCACTTT.

The chain uses TRBV9 and TRBJ2-5, with 7 nucleotides matching TRBD2. The V gene's germline CDR1 is SGDLS and CDR2 YYNGEE. The CDR3 has 15 amino acids. V lost 0 bases and J lost 5; bases outside the gene matches: 7. The CDR3 DNA reads as TGTGCCAGCAGCGTAGATCAGACTAGCTTCGAGACCCAGTACTTC. Protein sequence: CASSVDQTSFETQYF.

The chain joins TRBV28 to TRBJ2-5, with D perhaps being TRBD1 or TRBD2 (5 bases each). Deletions cut 7 bases from V and 11 bases from J, with 26 bases between. This CDR3 comprises 15 residues. CDR1 MDHEN and CDR2 SYDVKM come from the germline V gene. DNA for the CDR3: TGTGCCAGCAATTCTCTAGCCCGTGGGGGAAATGAGCAGTACTTC. Encoded protein: CASNSLARGGNEQYF.

The chain joins TRBV28 to TRBJ2-7; D remains unclear. V lost 7 bases, J lost 0 bases, and 7 bases lay in between. The germline V gene encodes CDR1 MDHEN and CDR2 SYDVKM. This CDR3 comprises 12 residues. The CDR3 DNA is TGTGCCAGCATTGCGAGCTCCTACGAGCAGTACTTC. It translates to CASIASSYEQYF.

The V and J genes are TRBV28 and TRBJ2-7; TRBD2 aligns across 8 bases. This CDR3 region has 16 residues. The ends lost 4 bases at V and 1 base at J; junction bases unmatched: 9. The germline CDR1 and CDR2 sequences are MDHEN and SYDVKM. CDR3 sequence: CASSSPGGLPSYEQYF. CDR3 bases: TGTGCCAGCAGTTCCCCGGGAGGGCTTCCTTCCTACGAGCAGTACTTC. Together with reference TRBV28 and TRBJ2-7, the CDR3 gives the full variable domain: DVKVTQSSRYLVKRTGEKVFLECVQDMDHENMFWYRQDPGLGLRLIYFSYDVKMKEKGDIPEGYSVSREKKERFSLILESASTNQTSMYLCASSSPGGLPSYEQYFGPGTRLTVT.

This clonotype has only one observation. This clone may be a read error of a much larger clone one base away. This chain links TRBV4-2 with TRBJ2-1; no reliable D call. Looked up from germline, CDR1 is LGHNA and CDR2 is YNFKEQ. This CDR3 spans 16 amino acids. The V end lost 3 bases, the J end lost 0 bases, and 12 bases lay between the germline ends. The CDR3 DNA is TGTGCCAGCAGCCATGAGACCCGTCCCTCCTACAATGAGCAGTTCTTC. Protein sequence: CASSHETRPSYNEQFF.

This chain uses TRBV27 with TRBJ2-7; D might be TRBD2 (5 bases). The CDR3 runs 14 residues. V shed 3 bases and J shed 2 bases, with 11 bases lying between them. Germline V lookup: CDR1 MNHEY, CDR2 SMNVEV (reference sequence). The CDR3 nucleotides are TGTGCCAGCAGTTTCCAGCGGAGCCCCTACGAGCAGTACTTC. Translation gives CASSFQRSPYEQYF.

This clonotype was seen only a few times. This chain joins TRBV7-2 and TRBJ2-7, with D perhaps TRBD1 or TRBD2 (5 bases each). The CDR3 is 16 residues long. Germline-derived CDR1 and CDR2 are SGHTA and FQGNSA. With 4 bases removed from V and 2 bases from J, the gap between germline ends came to 18 bases. The CDR3 reads CASSWTGTEVTYEQYF. The CDR3 DNA sequence: TGTGCCAGCAGCTGGACCGGGACGGAGGTTACCTACGAGCAGTACTTC. The whole variable domain, filled in from reference TRBV7-2 and TRBJ2-7, reads GAGVSQSPSNKVTEKGKDVELRCDPISGHTALYWYRQSLGQGLEFLIYFQGNSAPDKSGLPSDRFSAERTGGSVSTLTIQRTQQEDSAVYLCASSWTGTEVTYEQYFGPGTRLTVT.

V usage is TRBV6-6 and J usage is TRBJ2-3, with D perhaps matching TRBD2 (5 bases). CDR1 MNHNY and CDR2 SVGAGI come from the germline V gene (reference sequence). The ends were cut back, 6 bases at V and 4 bases at J, with 11 bases in the middle. The CDR3 length is 13 residues. This CDR3 is CASRAAGADTQYF. The CDR3 coding sequence is TGTGCCAGCAGGGCTGCCGGGGCAGATACGCAGTATTTT.

As regards this clonotype: An end of the junction differs from the germline gene, which may be a read error. The rearrangement links TRBV3-1 to TRBJ2-7, with a weak D call TRBD1 (6 bases). Germline V CDR1 and CDR2: LGHDT, YNNKEL (reference sequence). CDR3 length: 17 residues. The CDR3 is CASGQFPQGVGGYEQYF. The CDR3 DNA reads TGCGCCAGCGGCCAATTTCCACAGGGAGTCGGTGGCTACGAGCAGTACTTC.

The chain has TRBV7-2 and TRBJ1-5; D is possibly TRBD1 (5 bases). The V gene lost 4 bases and the J gene lost 3 bases, with 16 bases spanning the gap. The CDR3 consists of 16 residues. Germline CDR1 SGHTA, CDR2 FQGNSA. Written as DNA, the CDR3 is TGTGCCAGCAGCTCATACGGGACCGTACTCAATCAGCCCCAGCATTTT. It specifies CASSSYGTVLNQPQHF.

This chain joins TRBV20-1 and TRBJ2-1, with D perhaps matching TRBD1 or TRBD2 (5 bases each). Germline lookup yields CDR1 DFQATT and CDR2 SNEGSKA (reference sequence). V shed 4 bases and J shed 4 bases, with 14 bases lying between them. CDR3 length: 14 residues. The CDR3 reads CSAIRDASYNEQFF. CDR3 DNA: TGCAGTGCTATCCGGGACGCGAGTTACAATGAGCAGTTCTTC.

The CDR3 loop is CASSVDGGMDNEQFF. DNA of the CDR3: TGTGCCAGCAGCGTAGATGGCGGGATGGACAATGAGCAGTTCTTC. This chain connects TRBV9 to TRBJ2-1, with D possibly being TRBD2 (6 bases). V gave up 0 bases and J gave up 5 bases, with 12 bases separating them. The CDR3 totals 15 residues. The germline V gene encodes CDR1 SGDLS and CDR2 YYNGEE.

This chain joins TRBV4-1 and TRBJ2-3, with 9 bases matching TRBD1. The CDR3 runs to 17 residues. Germline loops: CDR1 MGHRA, CDR2 YSYEKL. With 1 base clipped from V and 0 bases from J, the junction kept 5 bases outside the gene matches. CDR3 sequence reads: CASSQAGTGSSTDTQYF. Written as DNA, the CDR3 is TGCGCCAGCAGCCAAGCTGGGACAGGGTCCAGCACAGATACGCAGTATTTT.

This clonotype was detected only a few times. For the CDR3, the DNA is TGTGCCAGCAGCCGACAGGGGGGTGCAGATACGCAGTATTTT. It codes for CASSRQGGADTQYF. The chain recombines TRBV11-2 with TRBJ2-3, with 9 bases identical to TRBD1. This CDR3 has 14 amino acids. Germline V lookup: CDR1 SGHAT, CDR2 FQNNGV. Trimming cost V 5 bases and J 4 bases; bases outside gene matches: 4.

The chain employs TRBV27 and TRBJ2-5; D might be TRBD1 (6 bases). CDR1 and CDR2 (germline): MNHEY, SMNVEV (reference sequence). This CDR3 comprises 17 residues. V dropped 5 bases and J dropped 6 bases, with 25 bases sitting between them. CDR3 nucleotide sequence: TGTGCCAGCAGTCACCCCAGTAGTGGGCAGGGGCGAAAGACCCAGTACTTC. Translation gives CASSHPSSGQGRKTQYF.

This clonotype was observed at least ten times. The chain is built from TRBV18 and TRBJ2-7, with D possibly being TRBD1 (5 bases). CDR1 is KGHSH and CDR2 is LQKENI in the germline V gene. With 0 bases removed from V and 0 bases from J, the gap between germline ends came to 12 bases. This CDR3 has 16 residues. CDR3 coding DNA: TGTGCCAGCTCACCACCCCCCACAGGCCTCTCCTACGAGCAGTACTTC. It encodes CASSPPPTGLSYEQYF. Combining the CDR3 with reference TRBV18 and TRBJ2-7 gives the whole variable domain NAGVMQNPRHLVRRRGQEARLRCSPMKGHSHVYWYRQLPEEGLKFMVYLQKENIIDESGMPKERFSAEFPKEGPSILRIQQVVRGDSAAYFCASSPPPTGLSYEQYFGPGTRLTVT.

The J gene is TRBJ2-5, the V gene TRBV7-9; TRBD2 matches 7 bases. The end of the DNA aligns better with TRBJ2-4, so the J call may be wrong. Germline V gene sequence: CDR1 SEHNR, CDR2 FQNEAQ (reference sequence). CDR3 length equals 14 residues. CDR3 in amino acids: CASSHLVAGNIQYF. The CDR3 DNA sequence: TGTGCCAGCAGCCACCTCGTAGCGGGAAACATTCAGTACTTC.

This clonotype has a count of ten or more. The CDR3 loop reads CASSSPGGGYEQYF. CDR3 nucleotides: TGTGCCAGCAGCTCCCCAGGGGGCGGCTACGAGCAGTACTTC. The V and J genes are TRBV6-5 and TRBJ2-7; 8 bases line up with TRBD1. The length of the CDR3 is 14 residues. V shed 6 bases, J shed 3 bases, and the junction held 7 bases outside the gene matches. CDR1 MNHEY and CDR2 SVGAGI come from the germline V gene.

The gene calls are TRBV4-2 and TRBJ2-5, with TRBD1 identical over 11 bases. The J call may be mistaken, given a closer DNA end match to TRBJ2-7. Germline V gene data show CDR1 as LGHNA and CDR2 as YNFKEQ. The CDR3 totals 15 residues. The DNA of the CDR3 is TGTGCCAGCAGCCAAGCTGGACAGGGGGCGTTCGAGCAGTACTTC. It codes for CASSQAGQGAFEQYF.

This clonotype has more than one count but fewer than ten. The chain joins TRBV20-1 to TRBJ1-5; no firm D call. Per germline, CDR1 DFQATT and CDR2 SNEGSKA (reference sequence). Trimming pared 4 bases from V and 6 bases from J, leaving 10 bases between. The CDR3 is 12 residues long. The CDR3 protein is CSANNVGQPQHF. CDR3 nucleotide sequence: TGCAGTGCTAACAACGTTGGTCAGCCCCAGCATTTT.